This T cell receptor (beta chain) was recovered during a study of metastatic and nonmetastatic thyroid tumors. TCRdb reassembled clones from the PCR reads with MiXCR. Of 35,000 to 55,000 clones listed, 24% are singletons. Many counts were recorded for this clone. No treatment had been given to any patient before thyroid surgery. The TCR comes from a male donor with papillary thyroid cancer or a benign thyroid nodule (not recorded which). Some clones in this sample may be carry-over from other donors' samples. Sample: blood.

CDR3: CATSPPGWRESDEQFF. The CDR3 DNA sequence: TGTGCCACCAGCCCCCCAGGGTGGCGGGAGAGTGATGAGCAGTTCTTC. The J gene is TRBJ2-1, the V gene TRBV15, with 7 bases lining up with TRBD2. V lost 5 bases and J lost 8; bases outside the gene matches: 15. The length of the CDR3 is 16 residues. Germline V CDR1 and CDR2: LNHNV, YYDKDF (reference sequence).